This note documents a single T cell receptor beta chain sequence. What it recognizes is unknown. The sample comes from a study of identical twins. Study-level results: Zero-insertion analyses were open to partial confounding by invariant MAIT and iNKT cells.

A universal primer site arose from template switching, and cDNA bore unique molecular identifiers. TCRdb re-called the 5' RACE reads with MiXCR, one entry per CDR3 protein. This table has about 890,000 distinct CDR3 sequences, about 12% appearing once. The CDR3 spans 16 residues. The germline gives CDR1 SNHLY, CDR2 FYNNEI. V lost 8 bases, J lost 11 bases, and 15 bases stayed unmatched. This sample also appeared in a second study, on yellow fever vaccine responses in identical twins.

The gene calls are TRBV2 and TRBJ1-6, with 10 nucleotides matching TRBD1. Sequencing was done on a sample of PBMCs. The sequence was obtained from a woman younger than 30 in good health. The CDR3 DNA is TGTGCCAGCGAATCCACCCGACAGGGGGCTAGCGCACCCCTCCACTTT. Translated, it gives CASESTRQGASAPLHF.